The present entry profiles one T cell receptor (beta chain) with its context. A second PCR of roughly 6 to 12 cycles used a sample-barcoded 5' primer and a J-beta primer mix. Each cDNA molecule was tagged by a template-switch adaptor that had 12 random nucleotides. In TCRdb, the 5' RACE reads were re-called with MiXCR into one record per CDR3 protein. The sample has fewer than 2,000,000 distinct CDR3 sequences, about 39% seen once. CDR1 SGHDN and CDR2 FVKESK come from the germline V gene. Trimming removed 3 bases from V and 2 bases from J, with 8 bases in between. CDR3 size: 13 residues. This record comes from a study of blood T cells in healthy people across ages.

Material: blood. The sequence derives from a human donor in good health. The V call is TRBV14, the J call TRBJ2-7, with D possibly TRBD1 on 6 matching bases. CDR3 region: CASSQHRAYEQYF. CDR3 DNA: TGTGCCAGCAGCCAGCACAGGGCCTACGAGCAGTACTTC.